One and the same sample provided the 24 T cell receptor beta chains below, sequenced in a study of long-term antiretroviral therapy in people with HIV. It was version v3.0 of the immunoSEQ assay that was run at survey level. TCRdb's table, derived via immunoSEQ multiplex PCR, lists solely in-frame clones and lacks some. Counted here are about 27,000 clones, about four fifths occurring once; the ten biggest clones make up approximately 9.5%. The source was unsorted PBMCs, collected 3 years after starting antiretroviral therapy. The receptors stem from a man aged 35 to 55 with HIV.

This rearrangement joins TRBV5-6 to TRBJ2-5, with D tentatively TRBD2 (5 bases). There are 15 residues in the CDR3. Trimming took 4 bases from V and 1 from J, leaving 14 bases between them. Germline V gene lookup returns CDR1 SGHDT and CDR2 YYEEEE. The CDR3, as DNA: TGTGCCAGCAGCCCGGGCAGGAGGTTCCAAGAGACCCAGTACTTC. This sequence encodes CASSPGRRFQETQYF.

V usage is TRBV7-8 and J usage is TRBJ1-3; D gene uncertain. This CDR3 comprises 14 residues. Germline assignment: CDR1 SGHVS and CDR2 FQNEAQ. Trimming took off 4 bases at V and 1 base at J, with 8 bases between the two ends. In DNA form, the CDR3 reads TGTGCCAGCAGCTCCGGACTGTCTGGAAACACCATATATTTT. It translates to CASSSGLSGNTIYF.

The CDR3 here is CASSSPRDRGNEQFF. DNA of the CDR3: TGTGCCAGCTCATCTCCCCGGGACAGGGGCAATGAGCAGTTCTTC. V gene TRBV18 combines with J gene TRBJ2-1; 10 positions match TRBD1. The V and J ends lost 5 bases and 6 bases, in that order; junction bases with no gene match: 7. This CDR3 is 15 amino acids long. The germline CDR1 and CDR2 sequences are KGHSH and LQKENI.

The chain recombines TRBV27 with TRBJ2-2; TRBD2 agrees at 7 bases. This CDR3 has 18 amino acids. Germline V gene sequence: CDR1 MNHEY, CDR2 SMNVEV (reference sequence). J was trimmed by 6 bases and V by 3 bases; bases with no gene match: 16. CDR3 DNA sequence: TGTGCCAGCAGTTTGGTGCGGGGGAGGGTAGGACCGCCCGGGGAGCTGTTTTTT. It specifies CASSLVRGRVGPPGELFF.

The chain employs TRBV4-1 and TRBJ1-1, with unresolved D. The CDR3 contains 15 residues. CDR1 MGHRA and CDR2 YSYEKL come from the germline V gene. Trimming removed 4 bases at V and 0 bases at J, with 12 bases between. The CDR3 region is CASSLTTGLNTEAFF. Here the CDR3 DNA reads TGCGCCAGCAGCCTAACTACGGGATTGAACACTGAAGCTTTCTTT.

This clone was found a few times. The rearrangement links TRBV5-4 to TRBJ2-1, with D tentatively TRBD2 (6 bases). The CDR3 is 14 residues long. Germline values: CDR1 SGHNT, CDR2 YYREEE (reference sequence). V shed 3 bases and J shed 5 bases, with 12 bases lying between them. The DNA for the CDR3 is TGTGCCAGCAGCTCAACTAGCACCCACAATGAGCAGTTCTTC. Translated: CASSSTSTHNEQFF.

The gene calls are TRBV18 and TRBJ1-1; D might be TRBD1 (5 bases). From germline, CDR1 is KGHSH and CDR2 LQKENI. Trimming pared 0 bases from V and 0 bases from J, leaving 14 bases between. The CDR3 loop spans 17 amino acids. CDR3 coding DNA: TGTGCCAGCTCACCACCAGGTTCGATGGGGGTGAACACTGAAGCTTTCTTT. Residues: CASSPPGSMGVNTEAFF.

The CDR3 DNA follows: TGTGCCACGACTAGCGGAATCATATATACGCAGTATTTT. Amino acids: CATTSGIIYTQYF. The chain carries TRBV7-9 and TRBJ2-3; 9 positions match TRBD2. V lost 10 bases and J lost 7; bases outside the gene matches: 9. This CDR3 has 13 residues. Germline V gives CDR1 SEHNR, CDR2 FQNEAQ (reference sequence). The full variable domain, rest sourced from reference TRBV7-9 and TRBJ2-3, is DTGVSQNPRHKITKRGQNVTFRCDPISEHNRLYWYRQTLGQGPEFLTYFQNEAQLEKSRLLSDRFSAERPKGSFSTLEIQRTEQGDSAMYLCATTSGIIYTQYFGPGTRLTVL.

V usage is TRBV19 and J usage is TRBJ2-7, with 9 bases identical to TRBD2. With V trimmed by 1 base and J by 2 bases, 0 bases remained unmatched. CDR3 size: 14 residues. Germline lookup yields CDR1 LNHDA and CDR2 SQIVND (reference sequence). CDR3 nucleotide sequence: TGTGCCAGTAGTATAGCTAGCGGGACCTACGAGCAGTACTTC. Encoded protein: CASSIASGTYEQYF. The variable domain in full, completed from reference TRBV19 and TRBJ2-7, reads DGGITQSPKYLFRKEGQNVTLSCEQNLNHDAMYWYRQDPGQGLRLIYYSQIVNDFQKGDIAEGYSVSREKKESFPLTVTSAQKNPTAFYLCASSIASGTYEQYFGPGTRLTVT.

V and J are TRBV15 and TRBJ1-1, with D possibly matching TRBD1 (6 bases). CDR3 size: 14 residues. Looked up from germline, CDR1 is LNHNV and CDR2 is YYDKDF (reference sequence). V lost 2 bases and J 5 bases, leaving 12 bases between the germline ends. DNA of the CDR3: TGTGCCACCAGCAGATTCACAGGGATAACTGAAGCTTTCTTT. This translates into CATSRFTGITEAFF.

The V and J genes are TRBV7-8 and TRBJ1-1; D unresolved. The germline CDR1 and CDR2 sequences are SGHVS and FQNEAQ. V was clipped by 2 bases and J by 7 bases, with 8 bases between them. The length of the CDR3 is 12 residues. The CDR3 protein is CASSLNLLEAFF. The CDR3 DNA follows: TGTGCCAGCAGCTTAAACCTTCTTGAAGCTTTCTTT.

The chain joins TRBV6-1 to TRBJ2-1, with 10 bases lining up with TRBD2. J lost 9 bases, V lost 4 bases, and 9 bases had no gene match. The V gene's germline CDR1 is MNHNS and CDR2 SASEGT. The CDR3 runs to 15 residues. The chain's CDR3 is CASSVAGGPGPEQFF. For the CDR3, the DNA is TGTGCCAGCAGTGTAGCGGGAGGCCCGGGTCCTGAGCAGTTCTTC.

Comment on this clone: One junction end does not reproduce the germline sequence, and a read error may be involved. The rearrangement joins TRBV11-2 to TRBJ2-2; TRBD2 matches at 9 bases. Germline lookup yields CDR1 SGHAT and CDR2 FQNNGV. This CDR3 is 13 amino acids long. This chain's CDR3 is CASRLAGAGELFF. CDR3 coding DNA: TGTGCCAGCAGATTAGCGGGGGCCGGGGAGCTGTTTTTT. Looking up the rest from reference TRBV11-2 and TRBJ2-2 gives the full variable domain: EAGVAQSPRYKIIEKRQSVAFWCNPISGHATLYWYQQILGQGPKLLIQFQNNGVVDDSQLPKDRFSAERLKGVDSTLKIQPAKLEDSAVYLCASRLAGAGELFFGEGSRLTVL.

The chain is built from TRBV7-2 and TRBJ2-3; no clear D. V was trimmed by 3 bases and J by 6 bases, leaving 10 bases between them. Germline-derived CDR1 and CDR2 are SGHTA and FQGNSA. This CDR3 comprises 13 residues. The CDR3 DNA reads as TGTGCCAGCAGCTTGTCACCACCGGATACGCAGTATTTT. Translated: CASSLSPPDTQYF.

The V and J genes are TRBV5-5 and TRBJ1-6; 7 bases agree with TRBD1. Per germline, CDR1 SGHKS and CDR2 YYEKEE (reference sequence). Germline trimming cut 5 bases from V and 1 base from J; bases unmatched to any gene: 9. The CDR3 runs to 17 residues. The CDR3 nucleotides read TGTGCCAGCAGGAGGACAGGCGACTGGTCCTATAATTCACCCCTCCACTTT. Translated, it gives CASRRTGDWSYNSPLHF.

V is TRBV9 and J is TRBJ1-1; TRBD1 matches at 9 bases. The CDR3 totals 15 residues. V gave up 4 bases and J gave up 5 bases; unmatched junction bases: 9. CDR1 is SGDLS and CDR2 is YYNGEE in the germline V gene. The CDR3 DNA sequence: TGTGCCAGCAGCTCAGGCGGACAGGGGAGGACTGAAGCTTTCTTT. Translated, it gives CASSSGGQGRTEAFF.

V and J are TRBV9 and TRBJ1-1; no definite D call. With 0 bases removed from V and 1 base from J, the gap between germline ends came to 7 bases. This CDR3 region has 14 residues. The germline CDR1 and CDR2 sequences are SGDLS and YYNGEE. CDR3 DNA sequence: TGTGCCAGCAGCGTAGCTTGGCAGAACACTGAAGCTTTCTTT. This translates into CASSVAWQNTEAFF.

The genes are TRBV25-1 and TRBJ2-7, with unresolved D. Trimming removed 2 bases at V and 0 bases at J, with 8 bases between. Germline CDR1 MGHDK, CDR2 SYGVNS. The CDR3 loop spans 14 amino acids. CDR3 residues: CASSEPGVSYEQYF. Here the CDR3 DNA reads TGTGCCAGCAGTGAACCGGGCGTCTCCTACGAGCAGTACTTC.

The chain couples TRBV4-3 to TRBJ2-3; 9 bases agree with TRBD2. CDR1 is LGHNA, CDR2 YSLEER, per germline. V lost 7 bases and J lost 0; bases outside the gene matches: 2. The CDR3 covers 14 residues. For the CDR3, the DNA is TGCGCCAGCAAAACTAGCGGGAGCACAGATACGCAGTATTTT. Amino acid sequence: CASKTSGSTDTQYF.

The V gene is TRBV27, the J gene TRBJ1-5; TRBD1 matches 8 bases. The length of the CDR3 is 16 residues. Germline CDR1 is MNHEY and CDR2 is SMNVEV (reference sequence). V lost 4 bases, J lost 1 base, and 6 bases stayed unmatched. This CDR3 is CASSSRQGTSNQPQHF. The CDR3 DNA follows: TGTGCCAGCAGTTCCCGACAGGGGACAAGCAATCAGCCCCAGCATTTT.

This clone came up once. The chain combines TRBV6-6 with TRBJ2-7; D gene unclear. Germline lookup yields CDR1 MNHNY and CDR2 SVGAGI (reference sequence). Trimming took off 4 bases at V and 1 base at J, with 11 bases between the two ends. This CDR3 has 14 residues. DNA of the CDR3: TGTGCCAGCAGTTCCTCCGGGTCTTCCTACGAGCAGTACTTC. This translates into CASSSSGSSYEQYF.

The CDR3 bases are TGTGCCAGTAGTACCCCGCCGGGCGAGCAGTACTTC. Its translation: CASSTPPGEQYF. The genes are TRBV19 and TRBJ2-7; no clear D gene. This CDR3 is 12 amino acids long. V shed 4 bases and J shed 6 bases, with 10 bases lying between them. Germline CDR1 is LNHDA and CDR2 is SQIVND (reference sequence).

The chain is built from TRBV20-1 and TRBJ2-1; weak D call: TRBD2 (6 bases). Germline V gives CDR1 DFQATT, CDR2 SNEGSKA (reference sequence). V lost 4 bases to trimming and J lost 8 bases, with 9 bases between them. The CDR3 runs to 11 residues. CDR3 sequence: CSATWRDEQFF. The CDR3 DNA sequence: TGCAGTGCTACCTGGAGGGATGAGCAGTTCTTC.

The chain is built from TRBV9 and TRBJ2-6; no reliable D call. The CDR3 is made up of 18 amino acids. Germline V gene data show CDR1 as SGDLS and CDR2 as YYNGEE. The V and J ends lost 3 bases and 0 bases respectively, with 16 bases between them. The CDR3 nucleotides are TGTGCCAGCAGCGAAACGTTGGGGTGGAACTCTGGGGCCAACGTCCTGACTTTC. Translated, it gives CASSETLGWNSGANVLTF.